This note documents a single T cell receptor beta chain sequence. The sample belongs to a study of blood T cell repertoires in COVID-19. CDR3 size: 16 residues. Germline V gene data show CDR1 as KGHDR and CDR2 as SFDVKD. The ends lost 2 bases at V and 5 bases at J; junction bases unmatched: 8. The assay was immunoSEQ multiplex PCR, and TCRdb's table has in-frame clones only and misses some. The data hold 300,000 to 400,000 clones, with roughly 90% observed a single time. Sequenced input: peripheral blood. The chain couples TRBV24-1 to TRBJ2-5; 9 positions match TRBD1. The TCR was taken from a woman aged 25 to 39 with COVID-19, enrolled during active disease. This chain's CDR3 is CATSDWVTGGSETQYF. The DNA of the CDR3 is TGTGCCACCAGTGATTGGGTGACAGGGGGGTCGGAGACCCAGTACTTC.